This TCR beta chain was sequenced in a study of cytomegalovirus exposure and HLA in healthy donors. Overall study findings and caveats: The authors enumerated 150 to 200 TCR beta chains as linked to cytomegalovirus. In vitro data verified three CMV-associated chains as specific for CMV antigens. An observed cluster of highly shared sequence variants was recorded as a likely sequencing artifact. The number of N-insertions in an Asian-associated ancestry cluster was reportedly below the 666-donor mean in a later analysis.

Comments on this clone: Its antigen remains unidentified.

CDR3 length equals 16 residues. From germline, CDR1 is SGDLS and CDR2 YYNGEE. V was pared by 0 bases and J by 6 bases, with 8 bases of the junction left unmatched. The PCR ran on 60 Vbeta and 13 Jbeta primers. Libraries were prepared by immunoSEQ multiplex PCR; TCRdb keeps only in-frame clonotypes and omits some of them. The sample yields more than 110,000 clones, approximately 79% seen once. This sequence was found in a man between 18 and 35 years old in good health and CMV-seronegative. Sequenced: PBMCs. V and J are TRBV9 and TRBJ2-2, with TRBD1 matching over 7 bases. The CDR3 is CASSVGPKGAAGELFF. CDR3 DNA: TGTGCCAGCAGCGTAGGCCCCAAGGGGGCGGCCGGGGAGCTGTTTTTT.